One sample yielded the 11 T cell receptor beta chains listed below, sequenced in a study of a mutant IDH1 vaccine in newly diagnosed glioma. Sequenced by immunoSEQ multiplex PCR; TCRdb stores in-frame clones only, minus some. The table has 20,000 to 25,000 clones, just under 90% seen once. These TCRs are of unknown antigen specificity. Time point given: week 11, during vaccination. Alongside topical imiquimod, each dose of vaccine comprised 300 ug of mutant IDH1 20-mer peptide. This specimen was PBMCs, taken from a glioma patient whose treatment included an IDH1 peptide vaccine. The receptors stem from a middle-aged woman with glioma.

This chain's CDR3 is CASSSWGKGEKLFF. As DNA, the CDR3 is TGCGCCAGCAGCTCCTGGGGGAAAGGAGAAAAACTGTTTTTT. V usage is TRBV5-1 and J usage is TRBJ1-4; perhaps TRBD1 as D (5 bases). The CDR3 totals 14 residues. CDR1 and CDR2 (germline): SGHRS, YFSETQ. Trimming took off 3 bases at V and 8 bases at J, with 14 bases between the two ends.

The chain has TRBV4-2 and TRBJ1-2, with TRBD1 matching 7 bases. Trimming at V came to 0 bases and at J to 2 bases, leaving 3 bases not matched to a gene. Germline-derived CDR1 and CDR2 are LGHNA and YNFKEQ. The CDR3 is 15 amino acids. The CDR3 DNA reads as TGTGCCAGCAGCCAAGATGCGGGACAGAACTATGGCTACACCTTC. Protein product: CASSQDAGQNYGYTF.

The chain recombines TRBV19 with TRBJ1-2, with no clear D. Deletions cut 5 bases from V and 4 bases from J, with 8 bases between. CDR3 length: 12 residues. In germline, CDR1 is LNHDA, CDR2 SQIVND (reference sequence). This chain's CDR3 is CASSPQSYGYTF. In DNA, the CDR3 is TGTGCCAGTAGTCCACAGAGCTATGGCTACACCTTC.

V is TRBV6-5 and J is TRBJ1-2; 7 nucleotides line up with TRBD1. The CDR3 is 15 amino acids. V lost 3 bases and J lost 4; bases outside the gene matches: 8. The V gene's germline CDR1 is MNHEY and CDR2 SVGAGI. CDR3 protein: CASSYNRGSGYGYTF. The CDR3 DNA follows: TGTGCCAGCAGTTATAACAGGGGCAGTGGCTATGGCTACACCTTC.

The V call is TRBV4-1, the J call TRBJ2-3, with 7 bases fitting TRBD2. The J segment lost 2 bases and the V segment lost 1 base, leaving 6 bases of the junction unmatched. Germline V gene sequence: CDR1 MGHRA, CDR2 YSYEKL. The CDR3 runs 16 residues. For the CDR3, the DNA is TGCGCCAGCAGCCAAGGGCCGGGACTATCCACAGATACGCAGTATTTT. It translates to CASSQGPGLSTDTQYF.

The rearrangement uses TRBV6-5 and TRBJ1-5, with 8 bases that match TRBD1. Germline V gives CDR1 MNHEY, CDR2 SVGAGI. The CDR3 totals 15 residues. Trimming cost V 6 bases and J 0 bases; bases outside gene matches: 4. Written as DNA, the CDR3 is TGTGCCAGCAGGACAGGGGCGTATAGCAATCAGCCCCAGCATTTT. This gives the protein CASRTGAYSNQPQHF.

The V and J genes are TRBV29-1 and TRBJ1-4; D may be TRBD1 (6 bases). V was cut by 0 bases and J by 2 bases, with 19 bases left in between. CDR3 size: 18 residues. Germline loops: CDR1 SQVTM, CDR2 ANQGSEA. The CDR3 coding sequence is TGCAGCGTTGAAGATCGGGCCAGGGGAGAGGGCACTAATGAAAAACTGTTTTTT. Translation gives CSVEDRARGEGTNEKLFF.

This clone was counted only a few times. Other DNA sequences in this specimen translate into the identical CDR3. The CDR3, as DNA: TGTGCCAGCAGCCAAGATCTCGGGCAGGGGAACACTGAAGCTTTCTTT. It translates to CASSQDLGQGNTEAFF. This rearrangement joins TRBV14 to TRBJ1-1, with a weak D call TRBD1 (5 bases). The CDR3 length is 16 residues. V lost 0 bases and J 1 base, leaving 12 bases between the germline ends. Germline CDR1 is SGHDN and CDR2 is FVKESK.

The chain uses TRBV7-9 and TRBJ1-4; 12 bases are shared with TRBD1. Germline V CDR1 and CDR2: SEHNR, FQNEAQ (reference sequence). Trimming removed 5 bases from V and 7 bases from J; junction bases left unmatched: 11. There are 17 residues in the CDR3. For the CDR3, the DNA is TGTGCCAGCAGCCAATCAGAGGGGACAGGGGGCTCTGAAAAACTGTTTTTT. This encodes CASSQSEGTGGSEKLFF.

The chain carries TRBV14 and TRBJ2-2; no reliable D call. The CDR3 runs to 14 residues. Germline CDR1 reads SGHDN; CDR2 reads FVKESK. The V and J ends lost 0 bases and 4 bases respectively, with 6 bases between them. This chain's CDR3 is CASSQDASTGELFF. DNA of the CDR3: TGTGCCAGCAGCCAAGATGCGAGCACCGGGGAGCTGTTTTTT. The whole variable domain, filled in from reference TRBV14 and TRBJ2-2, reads EAGVTQFPSHSVIEKGQTVTLRCDPISGHDNLYWYRRVMGKEIKFLLHFVKESKQDESGMPNNRFLAERTGGTYSTLKVQPAELEDSGVYFCASSQDASTGELFFGEGSRLTVL.

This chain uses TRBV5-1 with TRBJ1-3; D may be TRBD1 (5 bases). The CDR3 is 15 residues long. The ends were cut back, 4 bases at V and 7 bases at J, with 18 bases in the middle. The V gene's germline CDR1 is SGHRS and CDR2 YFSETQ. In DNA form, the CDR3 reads TGCGCCAGCAGCAGCGGGACCTCCGACGGGAACACCATATATTTT. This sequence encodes CASSSGTSDGNTIYF.